These 7 T cell receptor beta chains were all obtained from the same sample, sequenced in a study of control samples from healthy donors and cancer patients. The method was immunoSEQ multiplex PCR; TCRdb's version includes in-frame clones alone and lacks a portion of them. The repertoire holds approximately 89,000 clones, with 80% to 90% as singletons. Material: blood. These receptors came from a man aged 50-59 years in good health.

V and J are TRBV30 and TRBJ2-2, with D possibly being TRBD1 or TRBD2 (6 bases each). This CDR3 is 13 amino acids long. The V end was cut by 5 bases, the J end by 1 base, with 8 bases between. Looked up from germline, CDR1 is GTSNPN and CDR2 is SVGIG (reference sequence). The CDR3 DNA follows: TGTGCCTGGGCGGGACAGAACACCGGGGAGCTGTTTTTT. This gives the protein CAWAGQNTGELFF.

The V and J genes are TRBV7-3 and TRBJ2-3; D perhaps matches TRBD2 (6 bases). V was pared by 5 bases and J by 2 bases, with 11 bases between. The CDR3 has 14 amino acids. CDR1 SGHTA and CDR2 FQGTGA come from the germline V gene. The CDR3 DNA follows: TGTGCCAGCAGCCTAGGGACTTACACAGATACGCAGTATTTT. Translated, it gives CASSLGTYTDTQYF.

V gene TRBV6-1 combines with J gene TRBJ2-1, with 11 bases matching TRBD2. V shed 3 bases and J 4 bases; nucleotides not matched to a gene: 2. Germline loops: CDR1 MNHNS, CDR2 SASEGT. The CDR3 is 15 amino acids. The CDR3 coding sequence is TGTGCCAGCAGTGAGGGGACTAGCGGATACAATGAGCAGTTCTTC. Residues: CASSEGTSGYNEQFF.

This clone was detected once. This chain joins TRBV29-1 and TRBJ1-2; no clear D gene. The CDR3 totals 12 residues. Trimming removed 2 bases from V and 5 bases from J, with 9 bases in between. Germline V gene data show CDR1 as SQVTM and CDR2 as ANQGSEA. CDR3 sequence: CSVENTPYGYTF. The CDR3 DNA follows: TGCAGCGTTGAAAACACTCCATATGGCTACACCTTC. Filled out from reference TRBV29-1 and TRBJ1-2, the complete variable domain reads SAVISQKPSRDICQRGTSLTIQCQVDSQVTMMFWYRQQPGQSLTLIATANQGSEATYESGFVIDKFPISRPNLTFSTLTVSNMSPEDSSIYLCSVENTPYGYTFGSGTRLTVV.

This chain joins TRBV7-2 and TRBJ2-5; TRBD1 agrees at 9 bases. CDR1 is SGHTA and CDR2 is FQGNSA in the germline V gene. CDR3 size: 16 residues. After removal of 4 bases from V and 5 bases from J, the junction contained 11 bases not matched to a gene. This CDR3 is CASSSATGGLSETQYF. CDR3 nucleotide sequence: TGTGCCAGCAGCTCAGCTACAGGGGGCTTAAGTGAGACCCAGTACTTC.

The DNA of the CDR3 is TGTGCCAGCAGCAACCCGAGGCGAGGGGAGGCCTATGGCTACACCTTC. This gives the protein CASSNPRRGEAYGYTF. The chain joins TRBV21-1 to TRBJ1-2. TRBV21-1 is shown as a pseudogene. The CDR3 runs 16 residues.

This chain connects TRBV10-1 to TRBJ2-1, with 7 bases that match TRBD1. Per germline, CDR1 WNHNN and CDR2 SYGVQD (reference sequence). The ends lost 9 bases at V and 5 bases at J; junction bases unmatched: 7. The CDR3 spans 13 residues. The CDR3 sequence: CASSSTGNNEQFF. CDR3 DNA: TGCGCCAGTTCCTCGACAGGGAACAATGAGCAGTTCTTC.